One and the same sample provided the 16 T cell receptor beta chains below, sequenced in a study of OX40 agonist ivuxolimab in advanced cancers. Receptors were amplified or captured by the immunoSEQ multiplex PCR assay. TCRdb mirrors the immuneACCESS table, restricted to in-frame sequences. Some clones are absent from its copies; in checked studies, under half trace to an unresolved V gene, and the reason for the others is unknown. The sample yields fewer than 40,000 clones; approximately 86% were counted once. The top ten clones comprise 30% to 40% of the sample. The sequences come from CD4+ or CD8+ T cells sorted from blood, collected in a trial of the OX40 agonist ivuxolimab. The source of these receptors is an adult with an advanced solid tumor such as melanoma, head and neck, liver or kidney cancer.

The chain combines TRBV6-1 with TRBJ2-1; TRBD2 matches 13 bases. The CDR3 length is 14 residues. Germline trimming cut 4 bases from V and 11 bases from J; bases unmatched to any gene: 5. The germline V gene encodes CDR1 MNHNS and CDR2 SASEGT. CDR3 amino acids: CASSGGLAGLKQFF. The DNA of the CDR3 is TGTGCCAGCAGTGGGGGACTAGCGGGACTAAAGCAGTTCTTC.

CDR3: CASSLLAGGLETQYF. CDR3 DNA: TGTGCCAGCAGCCTACTAGCGGGAGGGCTGGAGACCCAGTACTTC. This sequence joins TRBV14 and TRBJ2-5; 13 bases are shared with TRBD2. With 4 bases clipped from V and 5 bases from J, the junction kept 4 bases outside the gene matches. The CDR3 is made up of 15 amino acids. CDR1 and CDR2 from the germline V gene are SGHDN and FVKESK.

The chain joins TRBV13 to TRBJ1-4; possibly TRBD1 for D (6 bases). The CDR3 has 17 residues. The germline V and J ends were trimmed by 5 bases and 8 bases, with 24 bases remaining between them. Per germline, CDR1 PRHDT and CDR2 FYEKMQ (reference sequence). The CDR3 DNA reads TGTGCCAGCAGCCTCGAACGGGGGCCATCAACCGGCGAAAAACTGTTTTTT. Its translation is CASSLERGPSTGEKLFF.

The rearrangement uses TRBV4-3 and TRBJ2-5; TRBD1 is a possible D gene (6 bases). Germline lookup yields CDR1 LGHNA and CDR2 YSLEER. Deletions cut 0 bases from V and 3 bases from J, with 20 bases between. The CDR3 covers 18 residues. In nucleotides, the CDR3 is TGCGCCAGCAGCCAAGATCTCGGACGGGACACCCTCGAAGAGACCCAGTACTTC. This sequence encodes CASSQDLGRDTLEETQYF.

This rearrangement joins TRBV28 to TRBJ2-3; TRBD2 might be the D (5 bases). Germline V gene data show CDR1 as MDHEN and CDR2 as SYDVKM. The CDR3 loop spans 13 amino acids. V was cut by 6 bases and J by 1 base, with 8 bases left in between. As DNA, the CDR3 is TGTGCCAGCAGCCAACTAGGCACAGATACGCAGTATTTT. It yields the protein CASSQLGTDTQYF.

The gene calls are TRBV4-1 and TRBJ2-2; D uncertain. The CDR3 sequence is 16 residues long. The ends were cut back, 0 bases at V and 3 bases at J, with 11 bases in the middle. Germline CDR1 and CDR2: MGHRA and YSYEKL. The CDR3 loop is CASSQDRSGYTGELFF. The CDR3 bases are TGCGCCAGCAGCCAAGATCGTAGTGGTTACACCGGGGAGCTGTTTTTT.

This rearrangement joins TRBV9 to TRBJ1-1, with 9 bases that match TRBD1. CDR1 and CDR2 (germline): SGDLS, YYNGEE. After removal of 3 bases from V and 6 bases from J, the junction contained 6 bases not matched to a gene. The CDR3 sequence is 14 residues long. The CDR3 loop reads CASSEYRDRAEAFF. The CDR3 DNA follows: TGTGCCAGCAGCGAGTACCGGGACAGGGCTGAAGCTTTCTTT.

This clone came up once. V usage is TRBV7-2 and J usage is TRBJ2-7; 10 bases line up with TRBD2. The germline CDR1 and CDR2 sequences are SGHTA and FQGNSA. V gave up 5 bases and J gave up 4 bases; unmatched junction bases: 17. This CDR3 contains 18 residues. Written as DNA, the CDR3 is TGTGCCAGCAGCCCACCACCCGGGCTAGCGGGAGTAAGGTACGAGCAGTACTTC. Protein product: CASSPPPGLAGVRYEQYF.

The CDR3 region has the DNA TGTGCCAGCAGTTTAGAGGTCGGAGTTCGGCCAGAGACCCAGTACTTC. Protein sequence: CASSLEVGVRPETQYF. V and J are TRBV28 and TRBJ2-5; D unresolved. Trimming stripped 2 bases from V and 4 bases from J, with 17 bases between. The CDR3 has 16 residues. The germline V gene has CDR1 MDHEN and CDR2 SYDVKM. The complete variable domain, with remaining parts taken from reference TRBV28 and TRBJ2-5, reads DVKVTQSSRYLVKRTGEKVFLECVQDMDHENMFWYRQDPGLGLRLIYFSYDVKMKEKGDIPEGYSVSREKKERFSLILESASTNQTSMYLCASSLEVGVRPETQYFGPGTRLLVL.

The chain has TRBV9 and TRBJ2-3; D is uncertain. Trimming removed 7 bases at V and 0 bases at J, with 9 bases between. The CDR3 length is 13 residues. Germline-derived CDR1 and CDR2 are SGDLS and YYNGEE. The CDR3: CASSTLSTDTQYF. The CDR3 DNA is TGTGCCAGCTCAACACTTAGCACAGATACGCAGTATTTT.

The gene calls are TRBV14 and TRBJ2-1; no clear D gene. The CDR3 length is 12 residues. The germline gives CDR1 SGHDN, CDR2 FVKESK. V lost 2 bases and J 8 bases, leaving 7 bases between the germline ends. CDR3: CASSQFRDEQFF. The CDR3 nucleotides are TGTGCCAGCAGCCAATTTCGCGATGAGCAGTTCTTC.

The chain uses TRBV28 and TRBJ2-5; possibly TRBD1 for D (5 bases). In germline, CDR1 is MDHEN, CDR2 SYDVKM. Between the trimmed V and J ends, which lost 7 bases and 5 bases, there was a span of 17 bases. CDR3 length: 14 residues. The DNA for the CDR3 is TGTGCCAGCACCCAAGGGGCGGCCACGGAGACCCAGTACTTC. This encodes CASTQGAATETQYF.

The rearrangement links TRBV4-3 to TRBJ1-5, with a weak D call TRBD1 (5 bases). Germline CDR1 is LGHNA and CDR2 is YSLEER. This CDR3 is built from 15 residues. V lost 1 base to trimming and J lost 4 bases, with 11 bases between them. CDR3 protein: CASSQVRGVNQPQHF. In nucleotides, the CDR3 is TGCGCCAGCAGCCAAGTAAGAGGGGTTAATCAGCCCCAGCATTTT.

V is TRBV27 and J is TRBJ1-2; possible D gene TRBD1, 5 bases. V was clipped by 1 base and J by 0 bases, with 12 bases between them. The CDR3 totals 16 residues. Germline-derived CDR1 and CDR2 are MNHEY and SMNVEV (reference sequence). The CDR3 reads CASSLFGTGANYGYTF. CDR3 in DNA: TGTGCCAGCAGTTTATTCGGCACAGGAGCTAACTATGGCTACACCTTC.

The gene calls are TRBV27 and TRBJ1-5; 9 bases map to TRBD1. The CDR3 spans 14 residues. V dropped 10 bases and J dropped 4; count of bases not matched to a gene: 8. In germline, CDR1 is MNHEY, CDR2 SMNVEV (reference sequence). CDR3 nucleotide sequence: TGTGCCACCTGGGACAGGGCAAGAAATCAGCCCCAGCATTTT. Translated: CATWDRARNQPQHF.

This clone was counted once. The rearrangement uses TRBV5-1 and TRBJ2-7, with 8 bases matching TRBD1. The V gene's germline CDR1 is SGHRS and CDR2 YFSETQ. CDR3 length: 14 residues. Trimming at V came to 0 bases and at J to 2 bases, leaving 1 base not matched to a gene. CDR3 bases: TGCGCCAGCAGCTTGGCAGGGGGCGCCTACGAGCAGTACTTC. This translates into CASSLAGGAYEQYF.